These 20 T cell receptor beta chains share one sample of origin, sequenced in a study of shared clonotypes between healthy human individuals. Sequenced by immunoSEQ multiplex PCR; TCRdb stores in-frame clones only, minus some. This sample has about 1.5 million clones, with roughly 96% found just once. Sequenced sample: naive CD4+ T cells sorted from blood. The subset here: CD45RA+ positively selected. These receptors all stem from a man aged 25 to 40 in good health.

The rearrangement joins TRBV19 to TRBJ2-5; the D is unclear. CDR1 is LNHDA and CDR2 is SQIVND in the germline V gene (reference sequence). The CDR3 covers 11 residues. The germline V and J ends were trimmed by 8 bases and 5 bases, with 9 bases remaining between them. In DNA form, the CDR3 reads TGTGCCAGTGGGTTCGGGGAGACCCAGTACTTC. Protein product: CASGFGETQYF.

The V call is TRBV30, the J call TRBJ2-7; 9 nucleotides match TRBD2. This CDR3 region has 15 residues. In germline, CDR1 is GTSNPN, CDR2 SVGIG (reference sequence). V was pared by 2 bases and J by 5 bases, with 10 bases of the junction left unmatched. CDR3 DNA sequence: TGTGCCTGGAGTTTGAGTTGGCTAGCGGGAAACGAGCAGTACTTC. This codes for CAWSLSWLAGNEQYF.

V is TRBV6-5 and J is TRBJ1-1, with no clear D. Germline lookup yields CDR1 MNHEY and CDR2 SVGAGI. The CDR3 is 13 residues long. Trimming removed 6 bases from V and 1 base from J, with 9 bases in between. The CDR3 here is CASSVGENTEAFF. CDR3 DNA sequence: TGTGCCAGCAGCGTGGGCGAGAACACTGAAGCTTTCTTT.

The V call is TRBV14, the J call TRBJ1-5, with D unresolved. The CDR3 loop spans 13 amino acids. V was clipped by 3 bases and J by 4 bases, with 7 bases between them. Germline values: CDR1 SGHDN, CDR2 FVKESK. CDR3 protein: CASSHNINQPQHF. CDR3 DNA sequence: TGTGCCAGCAGCCACAATATAAATCAGCCCCAGCATTTT.

V usage is TRBV19 and J usage is TRBJ2-2; D may be TRBD2 (6 bases). This CDR3 is built from 15 residues. Trimming left V 3 bases short and J 4 bases short, with 12 bases between. Germline assignment: CDR1 LNHDA and CDR2 SQIVND (reference sequence). The CDR3 nucleotides are TGTGCCAGTAGTATGAGCGGGCGACGCACCGGGGAGCTGTTTTTT. Translation: CASSMSGRRTGELFF.

The chain links TRBV15 to TRBJ2-3; D gene ambiguous. Germline loops: CDR1 LNHNV, CDR2 YYDKDF (reference sequence). The V and J ends lost 4 bases and 1 base respectively, with 15 bases between them. The CDR3 has 16 amino acids. CDR3 DNA: TGTGCCACCAGCACCAACCTAGGTGGGGGCACAGATACGCAGTATTTT. Protein sequence: CATSTNLGGGTDTQYF. Using reference TRBV15 and TRBJ2-3 for the parts outside the CDR3, the full variable domain is DAMVIQNPRYQVTQFGKPVTLSCSQTLNHNVMYWYQQKSSQAPKLLFHYYDKDFNNEADTPDNFQSRRPNTSFCFLDIRSPGLGDTAMYLCATSTNLGGGTDTQYFGPGTRLTVL.

The chain joins TRBV11-2 to TRBJ2-3; the D gene is possibly TRBD2 (5 bases). The CDR3 covers 15 residues. The V and J ends lost 0 bases and 7 bases respectively, with 14 bases between them. Germline CDR1 SGHAT, CDR2 FQNNGV. The CDR3 DNA sequence: TGTGCCAGCAGCTTAGAAGGTAGTCCGGGATATACGCAGTATTTT. Its translation is CASSLEGSPGYTQYF.

CDR3: CASSLLQGVGTDTQYF. CDR3 nucleotides: TGTGCCAGCAGCTTATTACAGGGTGTGGGAACAGATACGCAGTATTTT. The chain carries TRBV7-2 and TRBJ2-3, with D possibly TRBD1 on 6 matching bases. V lost 2 bases to trimming and J lost 3 bases, with 15 bases between them. The CDR3 spans 16 residues. In germline, CDR1 is SGHTA, CDR2 FQGNSA.

The V and J genes are TRBV28 and TRBJ1-5; TRBD1 aligns across 8 bases. The CDR3 has 15 residues. Germline assignment: CDR1 MDHEN and CDR2 SYDVKM. J was trimmed by 3 bases and V by 5 bases; bases with no gene match: 6. In nucleotides, the CDR3 is TGTGCCAGCAGTCCCACAGGGGGGGTCAATCAGCCCCAGCATTTT. It encodes CASSPTGGVNQPQHF. The whole variable domain, filled in from reference TRBV28 and TRBJ1-5, reads DVKVTQSSRYLVKRTGEKVFLECVQDMDHENMFWYRQDPGLGLRLIYFSYDVKMKEKGDIPEGYSVSREKKERFSLILESASTNQTSMYLCASSPTGGVNQPQHFGDGTRLSIL.

This rearrangement joins TRBV6-1 to TRBJ2-3; D is perhaps TRBD1 (6 bases). The CDR3 totals 15 residues. CDR1 MNHNS and CDR2 SASEGT come from the germline V gene. The germline V and J ends were trimmed by 7 bases and 0 bases, with 14 bases remaining between them. CDR3 DNA sequence: TGTGCCAGCAAAACACAGGGATTTAGCACAGATACGCAGTATTTT. Translating gives CASKTQGFSTDTQYF.

This chain joins TRBV27 and TRBJ2-5, with D possibly TRBD1 on 5 matching bases. CDR1 MNHEY and CDR2 SMNVEV come from the germline V gene (reference sequence). V lost 4 bases, J lost 1 base, and 16 bases lay in between. This CDR3 is 16 amino acids long. Here the CDR3 DNA reads TGTGCCAGCAGTTCGTCAGGACATGCCCCCCAAGAGACCCAGTACTTC. It yields the protein CASSSSGHAPQETQYF.

The count of this clone is one. The chain has TRBV27 and TRBJ2-3, with D perhaps matching TRBD1 or TRBD2 (5 bases each). From germline, CDR1 is MNHEY and CDR2 SMNVEV (reference sequence). Trimming shortened V by 1 base and J by 1 base, and 15 bases separated the two germline ends. The CDR3 runs 17 residues. The CDR3 region is CASSLYGQGRGTDTQYF. CDR3 coding DNA: TGTGCCAGCAGTTTATACGGGCAGGGACGGGGCACAGATACGCAGTATTTT.

This clone was found once. The identical CDR3 is also encoded by other nucleotide sequences in the sample. The chain combines TRBV5-1 with TRBJ2-7; D not resolved. The germline V gene encodes CDR1 SGHRS and CDR2 YFSETQ. V was cut by 0 bases and J by 4 bases, with 5 bases left in between. This CDR3 is 12 amino acids long. In DNA, the CDR3 is TGCGCCAGCAGCTTGGTAGGATACGAGCAGTACTTC. Translation: CASSLVGYEQYF.

The chain links TRBV9 to TRBJ1-3; weak D call: TRBD1 (5 bases). V shed 0 bases and J shed 0 bases, with 16 bases lying between them. This CDR3 contains 18 residues. The germline V gene has CDR1 SGDLS and CDR2 YYNGEE. The CDR3 DNA sequence: TGTGCCAGCAGCGTAGTAGGGACCCTACCGTCCTCTGGAAACACCATATATTTT. Translating gives CASSVVGTLPSSGNTIYF.

This clone was counted between two and nine times. This sequence joins TRBV29-1 and TRBJ1-4, with a weak D call TRBD1 (6 bases). This CDR3 contains 11 residues. Trimming left V 7 bases short and J 12 bases short, with 15 bases between. CDR1 is SQVTM, CDR2 ANQGSEA, per germline. The CDR3 DNA sequence: TGCAGCGGCCGGGACAACGAGGAACTGTTTTTT. This translates into CSGRDNEELFF.

The chain recombines TRBV2 with TRBJ1-5; perhaps TRBD1 as D (5 bases). This CDR3 has 15 amino acids. Trimming cost V 4 bases and J 1 base, with 11 bases left between them. Germline lookup yields CDR1 SNHLY and CDR2 FYNNEI. Here the CDR3 reads CASSGGVASNQPQHF. The CDR3 region has the DNA TGTGCCAGCAGTGGGGGGGTGGCGAGCAATCAGCCCCAGCATTTT.

The rearrangement joins TRBV18 to TRBJ2-1, with 9 nucleotides matching TRBD2. Per the germline V gene, CDR1 is KGHSH and CDR2 is LQKENI. Trimming at V came to 4 bases and at J to 1 base, leaving 5 bases not matched to a gene. The CDR3 has 16 residues. The CDR3 coding sequence is TGTGCCAGCTCACAATTAGCGGGAGTTTCCTACAATGAGCAGTTCTTC. This codes for CASSQLAGVSYNEQFF.

The chain combines TRBV28 with TRBJ2-5; D remains ambiguous. Germline loops: CDR1 MDHEN, CDR2 SYDVKM. This CDR3 region has 13 residues. V dropped 2 bases and J dropped 5 bases, with 9 bases sitting between them. CDR3 sequence reads: CASSLRPRETQYF. CDR3 DNA: TGTGCCAGCAGTTTAAGGCCCCGGGAGACCCAGTACTTC.

The V and J genes are TRBV18 and TRBJ2-7, with 10 bases matching TRBD2. Germline trimming cut 3 bases from V and 5 bases from J; bases unmatched to any gene: 13. This CDR3 is built from 17 residues. CDR1 is KGHSH, CDR2 LQKENI, per germline. This CDR3 is CASSPKTLAGVSNEQYF. Written as DNA, the CDR3 is TGTGCCAGCTCACCTAAGACGCTAGCGGGAGTTTCCAACGAGCAGTACTTC.

V and J are TRBV7-7 and TRBJ2-7; D may match TRBD1 or TRBD2 (5 bases each). V shed 1 base and J shed 2 bases, with 12 bases lying between them. CDR1 and CDR2 from the germline V gene are SSHAT and FNYEAQ (reference sequence). The CDR3 is 15 residues long. This chain's CDR3 is CASSLGDGAAYEQYF. The CDR3 nucleotides read TGTGCCAGCAGCTTAGGGGACGGAGCTGCCTACGAGCAGTACTTC.